Included here is one TCR beta chain sequence, with context. This entry is derived from a study of blood T cell repertoires in COVID-19. Trimming stripped 4 bases from V and 4 bases from J, with 14 bases between. The CDR3 consists of 15 residues. Germline V gives CDR1 SGDLS, CDR2 YYNGEE. Clones were sequenced by immunoSEQ multiplex PCR, and TCRdb holds only the in-frame ones, with some missing. This table holds about 180,000 clones, 70% to 90% found once. This rearrangement joins TRBV9 to TRBJ2-2; D is perhaps TRBD2 (6 bases). Sequencing was done on a sample of peripheral blood. The source is a woman in her twenties or thirties with acute or convalescent COVID-19. CDR3 region: CASSKRGTTTGELFF. The DNA of the CDR3 is TGTGCCAGCAGCAAACGCGGGACCACCACCGGGGAGCTGTTTTTT.